The T cell receptor (beta chain) described here comes from a study of blood T cell repertoires in COVID-19. In the study overall: Sites in the United States, Italy and Spain provided acute and convalescent COVID-19 samples. T cells, B-cell-depleted T cells, or PBMCs provided the cDNA or gDNA that served as material.

This CDR3 spans 13 amino acids. Trimming took 3 bases from V and 3 from J, leaving 8 bases between them. Germline CDR1 is MNHEY and CDR2 is SMNVEV (reference sequence). Authors' processing steps: How many nucleated cells were present was estimated from reference gene primer amplification. Method: immunoSEQ multiplex PCR; TCRdb's copy keeps in-frame clones and lacks some. D and trimming come from the DNA, and the V and J calls and clone size come from that table. This table holds 20,000 to 25,000 clones, over 75% found once. The V and J genes are TRBV27 and TRBJ2-5; no reliable D call. The material sequenced was peripheral blood. The TCR sequence derives from a human donor in a cohort sampled during active COVID-19. The donor label of this sample is uncertain. The CDR3 DNA is TGTGCCAGCAGTTTTAGAACAGAAGAGACCCAGTACTTC. The encoded protein is CASSFRTEETQYF.